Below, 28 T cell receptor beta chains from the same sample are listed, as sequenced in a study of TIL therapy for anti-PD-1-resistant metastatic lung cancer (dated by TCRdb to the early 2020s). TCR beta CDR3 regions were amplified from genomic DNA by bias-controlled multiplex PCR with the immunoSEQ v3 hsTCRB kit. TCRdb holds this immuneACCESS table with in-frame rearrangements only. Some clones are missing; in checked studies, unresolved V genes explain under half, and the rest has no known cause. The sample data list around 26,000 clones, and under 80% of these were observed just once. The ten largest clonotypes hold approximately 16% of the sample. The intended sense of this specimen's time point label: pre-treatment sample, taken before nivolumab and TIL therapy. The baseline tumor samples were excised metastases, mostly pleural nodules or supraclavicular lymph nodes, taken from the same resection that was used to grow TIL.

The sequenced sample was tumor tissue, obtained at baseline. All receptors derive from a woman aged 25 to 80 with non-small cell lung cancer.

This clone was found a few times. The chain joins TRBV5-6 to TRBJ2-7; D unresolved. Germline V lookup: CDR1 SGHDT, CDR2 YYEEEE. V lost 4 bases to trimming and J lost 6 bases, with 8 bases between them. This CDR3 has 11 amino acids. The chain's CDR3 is CASSLLVEQYF. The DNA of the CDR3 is TGTGCCAGCAGCCTACTTGTCGAGCAGTACTTC.

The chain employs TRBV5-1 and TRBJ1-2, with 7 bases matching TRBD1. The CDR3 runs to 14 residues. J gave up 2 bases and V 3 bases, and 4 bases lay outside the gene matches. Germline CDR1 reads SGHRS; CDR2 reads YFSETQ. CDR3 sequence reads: CASSSKQGNYGYTF. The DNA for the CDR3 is TGCGCCAGCAGCTCCAAACAGGGGAACTATGGCTACACCTTC.

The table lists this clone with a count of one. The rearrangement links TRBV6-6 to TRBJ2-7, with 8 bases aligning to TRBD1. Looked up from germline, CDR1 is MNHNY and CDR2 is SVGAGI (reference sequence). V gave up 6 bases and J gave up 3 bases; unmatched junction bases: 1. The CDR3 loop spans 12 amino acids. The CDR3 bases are TGTGCCAGCAGGACAGGGGTCTACGAGCAGTACTTC. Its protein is CASRTGVYEQYF.

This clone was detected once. The CDR3 coding sequence is TGTGCCTGGAGTGTTGGGACAGGGATAAACTACGAGCAGTACTTC. Translation gives CAWSVGTGINYEQYF. The rearrangement joins TRBV30 to TRBJ2-7; 9 nucleotides align to TRBD1. With V trimmed by 0 bases and J by 3 bases, 6 bases remained unmatched. Germline V gene lookup returns CDR1 GTSNPN and CDR2 SVGIG (reference sequence). The CDR3 spans 15 residues.

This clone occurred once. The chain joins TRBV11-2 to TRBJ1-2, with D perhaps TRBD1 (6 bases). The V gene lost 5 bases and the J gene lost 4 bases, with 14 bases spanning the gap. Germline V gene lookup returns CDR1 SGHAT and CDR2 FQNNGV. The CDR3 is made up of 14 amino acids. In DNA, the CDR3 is TGTGCCAGCAGCCGACCTGGGGGCGCCTATGGCTACACCTTC. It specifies CASSRPGGAYGYTF.

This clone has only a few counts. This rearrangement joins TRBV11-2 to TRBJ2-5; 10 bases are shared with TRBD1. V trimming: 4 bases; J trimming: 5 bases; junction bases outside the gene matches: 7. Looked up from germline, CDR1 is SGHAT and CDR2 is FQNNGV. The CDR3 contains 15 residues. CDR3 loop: CASSSDRGPGETQYF. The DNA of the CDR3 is TGTGCCAGCAGCTCCGACAGGGGGCCTGGCGAGACCCAGTACTTC.

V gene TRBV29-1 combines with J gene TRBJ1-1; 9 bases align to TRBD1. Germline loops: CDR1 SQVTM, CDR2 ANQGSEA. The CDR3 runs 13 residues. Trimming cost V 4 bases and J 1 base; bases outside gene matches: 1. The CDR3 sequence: CSVGQGGNTEAFF. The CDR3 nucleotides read TGCAGCGTTGGACAGGGGGGGAACACTGAAGCTTTCTTT.

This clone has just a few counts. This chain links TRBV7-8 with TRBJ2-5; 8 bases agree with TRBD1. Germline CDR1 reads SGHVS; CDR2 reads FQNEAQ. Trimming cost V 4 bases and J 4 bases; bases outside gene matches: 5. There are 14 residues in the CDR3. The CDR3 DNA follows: TGTGCCAGCAGCTACGGGACAGGAGGAGAGACCCAGTACTTC. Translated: CASSYGTGGETQYF. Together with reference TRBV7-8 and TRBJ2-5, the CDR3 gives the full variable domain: GAGVSQSPRYKVAKRGQDVALRCDPISGHVSLFWYQQALGQGPEFLTYFQNEAQLDKSGLPSDRFFAERPEGSVSTLKIQRTQQEDSAVYLCASSYGTGGETQYFGPGTRLLVL.

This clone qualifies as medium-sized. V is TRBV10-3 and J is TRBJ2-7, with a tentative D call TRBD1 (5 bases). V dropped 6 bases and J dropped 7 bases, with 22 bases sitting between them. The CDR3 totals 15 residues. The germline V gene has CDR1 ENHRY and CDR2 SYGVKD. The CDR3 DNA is TGTGCCATCAGGCCGACAGCGACCTTGTCGAGGGAGCAGTACTTC. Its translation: CAIRPTATLSREQYF.

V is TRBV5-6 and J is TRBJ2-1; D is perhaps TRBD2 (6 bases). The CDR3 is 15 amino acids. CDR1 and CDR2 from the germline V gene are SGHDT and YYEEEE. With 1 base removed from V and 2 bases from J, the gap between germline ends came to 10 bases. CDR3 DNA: TGTGCCAGCAGCTTGCGGCTAGCGACCTACAATGAGCAGTTCTTC. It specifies CASSLRLATYNEQFF. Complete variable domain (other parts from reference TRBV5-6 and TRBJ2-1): DAGVTQSPTHLIKTRGQQVTLRCSPKSGHDTVSWYQQALGQGPQFIFQYYEEEERQRGNFPDRFSGHQFPNYSSELNVNALLLGDSALYLCASSLRLATYNEQFFGPGTRLTVL.

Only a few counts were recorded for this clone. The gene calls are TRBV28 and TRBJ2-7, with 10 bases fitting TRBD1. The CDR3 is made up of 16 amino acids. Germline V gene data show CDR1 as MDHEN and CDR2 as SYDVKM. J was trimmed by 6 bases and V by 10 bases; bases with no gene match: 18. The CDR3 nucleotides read TGTGCCACGTCAACCTCCGGGACAGGGGTCCCGCGCGAGCAGTACTTC. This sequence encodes CATSTSGTGVPREQYF.

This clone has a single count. CDR3 coding DNA: TGTGCCAGCAGGGGGATCTCCTACGAGCAGTACTTC. The encoded protein is CASRGISYEQYF. This chain joins TRBV2 and TRBJ2-7; no definite D call. Germline CDR1 reads SNHLY; CDR2 reads FYNNEI. Trimming removed 6 bases from V and 0 bases from J, with 6 bases in between. This CDR3 has 12 amino acids.

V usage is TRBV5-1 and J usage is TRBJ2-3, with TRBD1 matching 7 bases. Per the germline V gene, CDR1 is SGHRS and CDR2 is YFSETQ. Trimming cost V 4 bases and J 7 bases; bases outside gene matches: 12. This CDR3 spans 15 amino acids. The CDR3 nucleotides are TGCGCCAGCAGCCCCGACAGGGAAACGGTTTATACGCAGTATTTT. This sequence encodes CASSPDRETVYTQYF.

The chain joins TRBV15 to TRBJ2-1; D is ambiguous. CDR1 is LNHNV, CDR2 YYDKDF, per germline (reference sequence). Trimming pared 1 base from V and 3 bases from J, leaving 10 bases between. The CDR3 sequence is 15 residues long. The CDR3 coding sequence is TGTGCCACCAGCAGAGTAGGCGGATACTACAATGAGCAGTTCTTC. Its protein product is CATSRVGGYYNEQFF. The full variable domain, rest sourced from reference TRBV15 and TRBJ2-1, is DAMVIQNPRYQVTQFGKPVTLSCSQTLNHNVMYWYQQKSSQAPKLLFHYYDKDFNNEADTPDNFQSRRPNTSFCFLDIRSPGLGDTAMYLCATSRVGGYYNEQFFGPGTRLTVL.

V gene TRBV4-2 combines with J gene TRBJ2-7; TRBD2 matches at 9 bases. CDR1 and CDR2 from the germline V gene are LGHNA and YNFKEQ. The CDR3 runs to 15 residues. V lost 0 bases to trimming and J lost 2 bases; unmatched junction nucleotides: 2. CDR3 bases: TGTGCCAGCAGCCAAGATCGCGGGAGGGCCTACGAGCAGTACTTC. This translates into CASSQDRGRAYEQYF.

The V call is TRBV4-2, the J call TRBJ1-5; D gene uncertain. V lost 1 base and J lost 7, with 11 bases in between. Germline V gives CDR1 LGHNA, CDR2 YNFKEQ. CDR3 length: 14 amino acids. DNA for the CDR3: TGTGCCAGCAGCCAAGGAGAAGGAAGCCAGCCCCAGCATTTT. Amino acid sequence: CASSQGEGSQPQHF.

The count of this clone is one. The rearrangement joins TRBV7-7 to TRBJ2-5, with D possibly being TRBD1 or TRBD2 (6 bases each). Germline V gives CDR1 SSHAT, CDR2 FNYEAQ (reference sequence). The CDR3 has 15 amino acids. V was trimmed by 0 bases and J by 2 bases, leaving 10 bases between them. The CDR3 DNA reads TGTGCCAGCAGCTTAGCTGGGGGGACACAAGAGACCCAGTACTTC. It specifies CASSLAGGTQETQYF.

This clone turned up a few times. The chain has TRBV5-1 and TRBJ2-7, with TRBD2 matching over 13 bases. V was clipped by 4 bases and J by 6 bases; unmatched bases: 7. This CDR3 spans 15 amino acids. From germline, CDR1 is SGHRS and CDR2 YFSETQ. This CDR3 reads CASSPTSGRAIEQYF. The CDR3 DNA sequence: TGCGCCAGCAGCCCCACTAGCGGGAGGGCCATCGAGCAGTACTTC.

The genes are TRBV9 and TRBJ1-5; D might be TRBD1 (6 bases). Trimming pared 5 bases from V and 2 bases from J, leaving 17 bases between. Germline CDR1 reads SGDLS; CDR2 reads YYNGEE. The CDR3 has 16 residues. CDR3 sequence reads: CASSPPGQSGNQPQHF. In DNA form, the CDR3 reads TGTGCCAGCAGTCCCCCCGGACAGTCGGGCAATCAGCCCCAGCATTTT.

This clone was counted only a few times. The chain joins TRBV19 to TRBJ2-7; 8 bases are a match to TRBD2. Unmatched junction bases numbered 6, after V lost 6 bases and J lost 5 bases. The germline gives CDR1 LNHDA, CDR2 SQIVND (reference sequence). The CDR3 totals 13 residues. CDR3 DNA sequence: TGTGCCAGTAGAGCGGGAGCGGGGAACGAGCAGTACTTC. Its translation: CASRAGAGNEQYF.

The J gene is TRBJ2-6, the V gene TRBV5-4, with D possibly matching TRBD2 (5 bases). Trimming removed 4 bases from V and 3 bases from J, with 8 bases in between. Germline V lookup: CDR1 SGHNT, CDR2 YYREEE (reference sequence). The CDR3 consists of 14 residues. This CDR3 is CASSLEGGANVLTF. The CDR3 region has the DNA TGTGCCAGCAGCCTTGAGGGTGGGGCCAACGTCCTGACTTTC.

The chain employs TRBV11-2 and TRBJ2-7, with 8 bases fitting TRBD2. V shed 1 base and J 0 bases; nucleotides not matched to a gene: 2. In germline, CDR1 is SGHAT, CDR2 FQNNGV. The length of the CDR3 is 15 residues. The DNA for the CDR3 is TGTGCCAGCAGCTTAGTAAGCGGGAGCTCCTACGAGCAGTACTTC. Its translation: CASSLVSGSSYEQYF.

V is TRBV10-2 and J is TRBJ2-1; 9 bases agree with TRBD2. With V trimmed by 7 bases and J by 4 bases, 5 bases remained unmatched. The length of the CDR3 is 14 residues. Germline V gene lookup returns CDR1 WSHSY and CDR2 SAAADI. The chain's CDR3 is CASTSGVTYNEQFF. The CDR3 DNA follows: TGCGCCAGCACTAGCGGGGTAACATACAATGAGCAGTTCTTC.

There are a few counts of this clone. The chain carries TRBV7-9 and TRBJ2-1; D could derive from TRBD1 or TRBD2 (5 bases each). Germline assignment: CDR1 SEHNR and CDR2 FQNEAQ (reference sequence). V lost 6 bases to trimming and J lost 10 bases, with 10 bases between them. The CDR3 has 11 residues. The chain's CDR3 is CASSSWDEQFF. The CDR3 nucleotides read TGTGCCAGCAGTTCTTGGGACGAGCAGTTCTTC.

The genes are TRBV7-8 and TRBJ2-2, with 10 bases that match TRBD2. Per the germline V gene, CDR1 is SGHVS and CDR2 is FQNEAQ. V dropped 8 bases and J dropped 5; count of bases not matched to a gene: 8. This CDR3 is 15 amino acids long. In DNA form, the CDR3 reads TGTGCCAGCCTAAGCGGGAGGGCCGGGACCGGGGAGCTGTTTTTT. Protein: CASLSGRAGTGELFF.

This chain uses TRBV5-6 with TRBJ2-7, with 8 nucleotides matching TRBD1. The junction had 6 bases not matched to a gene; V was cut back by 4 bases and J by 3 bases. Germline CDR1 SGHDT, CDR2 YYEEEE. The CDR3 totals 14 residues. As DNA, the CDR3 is TGTGCCAGCAGCCTTATCGGACAGGGCTACGAGCAGTACTTC. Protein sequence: CASSLIGQGYEQYF.

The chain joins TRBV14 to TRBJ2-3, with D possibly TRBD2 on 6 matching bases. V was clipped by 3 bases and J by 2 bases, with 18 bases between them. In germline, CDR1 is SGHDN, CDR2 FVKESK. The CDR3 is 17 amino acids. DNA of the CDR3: TGTGCCAGCAGCCAGGCCGCCGAAGCGGGCTACACAGATACGCAGTATTTT. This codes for CASSQAAEAGYTDTQYF.

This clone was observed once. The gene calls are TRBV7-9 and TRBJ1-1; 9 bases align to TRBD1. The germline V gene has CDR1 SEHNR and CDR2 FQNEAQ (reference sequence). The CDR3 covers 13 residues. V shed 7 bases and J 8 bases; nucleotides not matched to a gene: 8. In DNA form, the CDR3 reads TGTGCCAGCAATCTCCCGGGACAGGGAGAAGCTTTCTTT. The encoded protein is CASNLPGQGEAFF.